This T cell receptor beta chain came from a study of blood T cell repertoires in COVID-19. Across the study: COVID-19 samples collected from the United States, Italy and Spain covered acute and convalescent phases.

This clone was recorded only once. Original data processing: Reference gene primer amplification gave estimated nucleated cell counts. The data were produced by immunoSEQ multiplex PCR, yet TCRdb's version contains in-frame clones alone and is incomplete. That table is the source of V, J and clone size, and D and trimming were worked out from the DNA. The sample holds some 320,000 clones, under 90% seen once. The CDR3 totals 14 residues. Germline CDR1 is MGHDK and CDR2 is SYGVNS. V was clipped by 5 bases and J by 7 bases, with 18 bases between them. Seattle researchers signed up patients amid active infection and tracked them longitudinally.

V and J are TRBV25-1 and TRBJ2-7; a weak D match, TRBD1 (6 bases). Material for sequencing was peripheral blood. The origin of this receptor is a woman in her 30s with COVID-19, enrolled during active disease. The CDR3 sequence is CASSQLQGSREQYF. The DNA for the CDR3 is TGTGCCAGCAGTCAACTACAGGGTTCTCGGGAGCAGTACTTC.